This entry lists 21 T cell receptor beta chains sequenced from one sample in a study of cytomegalovirus exposure and HLA in healthy donors. 60 Vbeta and 13 Jbeta primers were used in PCR. Repertoires were generated with immunoSEQ multiplex PCR, while TCRdb's copy carries only in-frame clones and drops some. The repertoire includes some 150,000 clones, approximately 80% of them detected once, and around 13% sits in the top ten. Sequencing was performed on PBMCs. These receptors were obtained from a young man in good health and CMV-seropositive.

V and J are TRBV7-9 and TRBJ1-2, with D unresolved. The V end lost 5 bases, the J end lost 0 bases, and 19 bases lay between the germline ends. CDR1 is SEHNR, CDR2 FQNEAQ, per germline (reference sequence). The CDR3 spans 17 residues. CDR3 amino acids: CASSPPLKTGTNYGYTF. The DNA of the CDR3 is TGTGCCAGCAGCCCCCCCCTTAAGACGGGTACTAACTATGGCTACACCTTC.

This sequence joins TRBV6-1 and TRBJ2-7, with D possibly being TRBD1 (5 bases). V dropped 4 bases and J dropped 5 bases, with 6 bases sitting between them. Germline assignment: CDR1 MNHNS and CDR2 SASEGT. The CDR3 is 11 amino acids. The CDR3 loop reads CASSARDEQYF. The CDR3 nucleotides are TGTGCCAGCAGTGCCAGGGACGAGCAGTACTTC.

The V call is TRBV7-2, the J call TRBJ2-1; a weak D match, TRBD1 (6 bases). The CDR3 consists of 16 residues. Germline-derived CDR1 and CDR2 are SGHTA and FQGNSA. The germline V and J ends were trimmed by 4 bases and 8 bases, with 21 bases remaining between them. The CDR3 DNA is TGTGCCAGCAGCTCCCCCCCCAGGGGAAGGTTCGATGAGCAGTTCTTC. Amino acid sequence: CASSSPPRGRFDEQFF. The variable domain in full, with the rest retrieved from reference TRBV7-2 and TRBJ2-1, is GAGVSQSPSNKVTEKGKDVELRCDPISGHTALYWYRQSLGQGLEFLIYFQGNSAPDKSGLPSDRFSAERTGGSVSTLTIQRTQQEDSAVYLCASSSPPRGRFDEQFFGPGTRLTVL.

V usage is TRBV4-1 and J usage is TRBJ2-7; TRBD2 matches at 9 bases. V was pared by 5 bases and J by 2 bases, with 7 bases of the junction left unmatched. CDR3 length: 15 amino acids. From germline, CDR1 is MGHRA and CDR2 YSYEKL. DNA for the CDR3: TGCGCCAGCAGCACATCGACTAGCGGTCCCTACGAGCAGTACTTC. Protein sequence: CASSTSTSGPYEQYF.

The chain couples TRBV19 to TRBJ2-7; perhaps TRBD1 as D (6 bases). The V end was cut by 1 base, the J end by 1 base, with 14 bases between. Looked up from germline, CDR1 is LNHDA and CDR2 is SQIVND (reference sequence). This CDR3 spans 16 amino acids. DNA of the CDR3: TGTGCCAGTAGTATAGGCAACCTCAGGGGTTCCTACGAGCAGTACTTC. This translates into CASSIGNLRGSYEQYF.

This chain uses TRBV18 with TRBJ2-7, with D possibly being TRBD2 (5 bases). The V gene lost 2 bases and the J gene lost 6 bases, with 11 bases spanning the gap. CDR1 and CDR2 from the germline V gene are KGHSH and LQKENI. The CDR3 totals 13 residues. The CDR3 loop reads CASSPSSGGEQYF. The CDR3 bases are TGTGCCAGCTCACCAAGTTCAGGAGGCGAGCAGTACTTC.

The V call is TRBV19, the J call TRBJ1-1, with D unresolved. The CDR3 spans 13 residues. V was cut by 7 bases and J by 5 bases, with 14 bases left in between. The germline V gene encodes CDR1 LNHDA and CDR2 SQIVND (reference sequence). The CDR3 protein is CASIRGWGTEAFF. CDR3 bases: TGTGCCAGTATCAGAGGGTGGGGTACTGAAGCTTTCTTT.

This clone has only a few counts. This chain connects TRBV28 to TRBJ2-7, with 7 bases lining up with TRBD2. V shed 4 bases and J 2 bases; nucleotides not matched to a gene: 5. The V gene's germline CDR1 is MDHEN and CDR2 SYDVKM. The CDR3 has 14 residues. The CDR3 DNA is TGTGCCAGCAGTTGGGCTAGCGGACCCTACGAGCAGTACTTC. Amino acid sequence: CASSWASGPYEQYF.

V usage is TRBV6-1 and J usage is TRBJ1-1; 8 bases fit TRBD1. This CDR3 has 16 residues. In germline, CDR1 is MNHNS, CDR2 SASEGT. Trimming removed 1 base from V and 4 bases from J; junction bases left unmatched: 8. DNA of the CDR3: TGTGCCAGCAGTGAAGACACAGGGGGTTGGATCACTGAAGCTTTCTTT. It specifies CASSEDTGGWITEAFF.

This chain uses TRBV7-2 with TRBJ2-7, with TRBD2 matching over 12 bases. The ends lost 4 bases at V and 6 bases at J; junction bases unmatched: 7. There are 15 residues in the CDR3. The germline gives CDR1 SGHTA, CDR2 FQGNSA. The CDR3 DNA reads as TGTGCCAGCAGCTGGGCGAGACTAGCGGGAGCCGAGCAGTACTTC. Translation gives CASSWARLAGAEQYF.

This clone has more than one count but fewer than ten. The chain couples TRBV19 to TRBJ2-1; 7 bases map to TRBD1. The CDR3 sequence is 13 residues long. V was clipped by 3 bases and J by 15 bases; unmatched bases: 11. CDR1 is LNHDA and CDR2 is SQIVND in the germline V gene (reference sequence). The CDR3 spells CASSILTGSGLFF. CDR3 bases: TGTGCCAGTAGTATTTTGACAGGGTCAGGTTTGTTCTTC.

V gene TRBV2 combines with J gene TRBJ1-6, with D unresolved. Germline CDR1 is SNHLY and CDR2 is FYNNEI. CDR3 length equals 14 residues. Trimming stripped 4 bases from V and 5 bases from J, with 9 bases between. The CDR3 loop is CASSAGGDNSPLHF. The DNA for the CDR3 is TGTGCCAGCAGTGCGGGCGGGGATAATTCACCCCTCCACTTT.

This clone showed up just a few times. V and J are TRBV2 and TRBJ2-1, with 11 nucleotides matching TRBD2. From germline, CDR1 is SNHLY and CDR2 FYNNEI. The CDR3 covers 15 residues. With 6 bases clipped from V and 7 bases from J, the junction kept 8 bases outside the gene matches. CDR3 DNA sequence: TGTGCCAGCAGCATACTAGCGGGAGTAAGGAATGAGCAGTTCTTC. This gives the protein CASSILAGVRNEQFF.

The chain uses TRBV6-6 and TRBJ2-2, with a weak D call TRBD2 (5 bases). CDR1 and CDR2 from the germline V gene are MNHNY and SVGAGI (reference sequence). With 4 bases removed from V and 6 bases from J, the gap between germline ends came to 9 bases. The CDR3 runs to 13 residues. CDR3 amino acids: CASSWVGAGELFF. The CDR3, as DNA: TGTGCCAGCAGTTGGGTCGGGGCCGGGGAGCTGTTTTTT.

The gene calls are TRBV4-2 and TRBJ2-1; 10 nucleotides line up with TRBD2. The germline gives CDR1 LGHNA, CDR2 YNFKEQ. This CDR3 has 18 residues. Losses at the gene ends were 0 bases for V and 2 bases for J; bases not matched to a gene: 7. The chain's CDR3 is CASSQDPRGLATYNEQFF. The CDR3 nucleotides are TGTGCCAGCAGCCAAGACCCGAGGGGACTAGCGACCTACAATGAGCAGTTCTTC.

This rearrangement joins TRBV5-6 to TRBJ2-5; no clear D gene. Germline V gene data show CDR1 as SGHDT and CDR2 as YYEEEE. V lost 0 bases, J lost 3 bases, and 9 bases lay in between. This CDR3 comprises 14 residues. Here the CDR3 reads CASSLGPAEETQYF. CDR3 nucleotide sequence: TGTGCCAGCAGCTTGGGGCCGGCGGAAGAGACCCAGTACTTC.

This clone has only a few counts. Other DNA sequences in this sample translate to the same CDR3. CDR3 in DNA: TGTGCCAGCAGTGAGGGAGAGGGGGGGGAAAGGAGCCAGCCCCAGCATTTT. This codes for CASSEGEGGERSQPQHF. The chain links TRBV2 to TRBJ1-5; D possibly corresponds to TRBD1 (6 bases). V lost 3 bases and J lost 7, with 22 bases in between. Germline V lookup: CDR1 SNHLY, CDR2 FYNNEI. This CDR3 has 17 amino acids.

This clone was counted only a few times. CDR3 nucleotides: TGTGCCAGCAGTGGAGCCTCAGGGGCCGGCGAGCAGTACTTC. It yields the protein CASSGASGAGEQYF. V gene TRBV25-1 combines with J gene TRBJ2-7, with D possibly being TRBD1 (6 bases). CDR3 length: 14 amino acids. Germline V gene lookup returns CDR1 MGHDK and CDR2 SYGVNS. V shed 4 bases and J shed 6 bases, with 16 bases lying between them.

The chain employs TRBV7-9 and TRBJ1-2; D might be TRBD1 (6 bases). This CDR3 contains 15 residues. Trimming removed 0 bases at V and 4 bases at J, with 12 bases between. CDR1 and CDR2 (germline): SEHNR, FQNEAQ (reference sequence). CDR3 loop: CASSLAIDRIYGYTF. CDR3 nucleotide sequence: TGTGCCAGCAGCTTAGCGATAGACAGGATCTATGGCTACACCTTC.

J is TRBJ1-4 and V is TRBV15; TRBD1 might be the D (6 bases). Germline lookup yields CDR1 LNHNV and CDR2 YYDKDF (reference sequence). V was clipped by 2 bases and J by 3 bases, with 10 bases between them. The CDR3 consists of 15 residues. As DNA, the CDR3 is TGTGCCACCAGCAGAACAGGGCGATCTAATGAAAAACTGTTTTTT. This codes for CATSRTGRSNEKLFF.

This clone has a single count. CDR3 in DNA: TGTGCCTGGAGTGTAATGGCAAATGGCTACACCTTC. This sequence encodes CAWSVMANGYTF. V usage is TRBV30 and J usage is TRBJ1-2, with no clear D. Germline V lookup: CDR1 GTSNPN, CDR2 SVGIG (reference sequence). Trimming removed 0 bases from V and 6 bases from J, with 8 bases in between. The CDR3 is 12 residues long.